The T cell receptor beta chain under discussion was sequenced for a study of spatial heterogeneity in lung cancer. Specified time point: sample taken at primary tumor resection. Patients with untreated early-stage non-small cell lung cancer, numbering some 72, were the donors. Each molecule of TCR cDNA was tagged with one unique molecular identifier. Each CDR3 protein is one row after TCRdb ran MiXCR on the 5' RACE reads. The table lists tens of thousands of distinct CDR3 sequences, roughly 8% of them singletons. The source of this sequence is a male donor with early-stage non-small cell lung cancer. This sample comprised PBMCs, obtained at surgery.

The CDR3 bases are TGTGCCACCAGAGAGACTAAACTAGCCGGCACAGATACGCAGTATTTT. Residues: CATRETKLAGTDTQYF. The chain is built from TRBV15 and TRBJ2-3; possible D gene TRBD2, 6 bases. Germline V lookup: CDR1 LNHNV, CDR2 YYDKDF (reference sequence). The CDR3 extends over 16 amino acids. Trimming stripped 6 bases from V and 1 base from J, with 17 bases between.